This T cell receptor (beta chain) was identified during a study of T cells of healthy individuals. The CDR3 is 13 residues long. TCRdb independently ran MiXCR on the 5' RACE reads; one entry per CDR3 protein. This repertoire shows 90,000 to 100,000 distinct CDR3 sequences, around 17% found once; its top ten account for around 6.4%. This TCR was recovered from a human donor in good health. V and J are TRBV21-1 and TRBJ2-7; the DNA was not used to check the table's D call, TRBD1. TRBV21-1 is given as a pseudogene. CDR3 sequence: CASSPQDRGLQYF. The CDR3 DNA reads as TGTGCCAGCAGCCCTCAGGACAGGGGGTTACAGTACTTC.